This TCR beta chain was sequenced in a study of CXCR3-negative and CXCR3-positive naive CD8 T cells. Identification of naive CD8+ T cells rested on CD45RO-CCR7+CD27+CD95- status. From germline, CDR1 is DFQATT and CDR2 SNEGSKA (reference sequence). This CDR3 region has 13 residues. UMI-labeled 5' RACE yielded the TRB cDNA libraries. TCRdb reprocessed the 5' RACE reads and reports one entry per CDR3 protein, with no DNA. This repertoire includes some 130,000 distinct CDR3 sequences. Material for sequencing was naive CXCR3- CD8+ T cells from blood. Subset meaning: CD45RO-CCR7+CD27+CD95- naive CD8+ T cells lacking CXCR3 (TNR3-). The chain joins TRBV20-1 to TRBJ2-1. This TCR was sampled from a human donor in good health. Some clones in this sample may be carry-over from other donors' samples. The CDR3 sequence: CSARSLPYNEQFF.